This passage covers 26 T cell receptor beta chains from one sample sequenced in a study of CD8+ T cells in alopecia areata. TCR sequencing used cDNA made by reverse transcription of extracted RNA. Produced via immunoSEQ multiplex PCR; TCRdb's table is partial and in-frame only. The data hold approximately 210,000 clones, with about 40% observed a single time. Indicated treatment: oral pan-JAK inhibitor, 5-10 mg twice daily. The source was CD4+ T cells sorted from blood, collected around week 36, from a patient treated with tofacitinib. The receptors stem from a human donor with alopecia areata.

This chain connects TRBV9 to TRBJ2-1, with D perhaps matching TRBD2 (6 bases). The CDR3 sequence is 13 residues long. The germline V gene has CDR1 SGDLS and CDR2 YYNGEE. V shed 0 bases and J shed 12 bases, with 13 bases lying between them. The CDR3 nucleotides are TGTGCCAGCAGCGTAGGGTCCGGGAGTCTGCAGTTCTTC. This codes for CASSVGSGSLQFF. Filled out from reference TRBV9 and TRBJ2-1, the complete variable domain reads DSGVTQTPKHLITATGQRVTLRCSPRSGDLSVYWYQQSLDQGLQFLIQYYNGEERAKGNILERFSAQQFPDLHSELNLSSLELGDSALYFCASSVGSGSLQFFGPGTRLTVL.

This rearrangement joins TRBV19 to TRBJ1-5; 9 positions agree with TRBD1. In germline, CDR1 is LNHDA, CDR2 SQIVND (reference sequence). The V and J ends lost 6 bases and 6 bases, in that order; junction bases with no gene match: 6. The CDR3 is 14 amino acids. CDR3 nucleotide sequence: TGTGCCAGTAGGCTACAGGGGGCGAGTCAGCCCCAGCATTTT. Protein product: CASRLQGASQPQHF.

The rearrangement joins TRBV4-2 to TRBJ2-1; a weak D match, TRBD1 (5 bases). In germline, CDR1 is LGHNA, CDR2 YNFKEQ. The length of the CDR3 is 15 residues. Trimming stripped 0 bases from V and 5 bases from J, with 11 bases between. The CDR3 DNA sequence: TGTGCCAGCAGCCAAGAACCAGGGTTCAACAATGAGCAGTTCTTC. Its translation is CASSQEPGFNNEQFF.

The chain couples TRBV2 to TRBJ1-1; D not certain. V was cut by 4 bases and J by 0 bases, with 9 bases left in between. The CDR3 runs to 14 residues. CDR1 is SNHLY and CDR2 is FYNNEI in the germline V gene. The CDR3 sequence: CASSGRVMNTEAFF. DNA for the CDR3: TGTGCCAGCAGTGGACGGGTCATGAACACTGAAGCTTTCTTT. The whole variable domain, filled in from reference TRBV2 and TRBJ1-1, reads EPEVTQTPSHQVTQMGQEVILRCVPISNHLYFYWYRQILGQKVEFLVSFYNNEISEKSEIFDDQFSVERPDGSNFTLKIRSTKLEDSAMYFCASSGRVMNTEAFFGQGTRLTVV.

CDR3 residues: CASSLEGAGSNEQYF. The CDR3 DNA reads as TGCGCCAGCAGCTTGGAAGGCGCAGGGTCAAACGAGCAGTACTTC. The chain joins TRBV5-1 to TRBJ2-7, with D tentatively TRBD1 (5 bases). Germline V gives CDR1 SGHRS, CDR2 YFSETQ. The CDR3 extends over 15 amino acids. Trimming took 0 bases from V and 5 from J, leaving 15 bases between them.

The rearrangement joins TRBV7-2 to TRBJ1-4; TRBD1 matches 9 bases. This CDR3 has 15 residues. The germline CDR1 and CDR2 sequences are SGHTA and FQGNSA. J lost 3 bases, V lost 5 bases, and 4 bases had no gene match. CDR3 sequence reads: CASSVTGGANEKLFF. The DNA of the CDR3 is TGTGCCAGCAGCGTAACAGGGGGCGCTAATGAAAAACTGTTTTTT.

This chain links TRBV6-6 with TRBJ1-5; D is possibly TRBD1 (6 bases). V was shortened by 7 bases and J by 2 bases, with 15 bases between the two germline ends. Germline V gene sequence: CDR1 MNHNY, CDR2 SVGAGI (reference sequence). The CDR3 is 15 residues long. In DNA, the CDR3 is TGTGCCAGCACTACCAGGACAGTGGGCAATCAGCCCCAGCATTTT. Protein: CASTTRTVGNQPQHF.

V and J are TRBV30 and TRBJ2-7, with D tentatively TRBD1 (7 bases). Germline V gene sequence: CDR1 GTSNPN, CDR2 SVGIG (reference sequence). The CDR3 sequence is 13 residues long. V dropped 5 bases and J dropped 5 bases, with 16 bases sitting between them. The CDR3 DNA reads TGTGCCTGGTCAAATCCCAGGGGGGACGAGCAGTACTTC. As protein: CAWSNPRGDEQYF.

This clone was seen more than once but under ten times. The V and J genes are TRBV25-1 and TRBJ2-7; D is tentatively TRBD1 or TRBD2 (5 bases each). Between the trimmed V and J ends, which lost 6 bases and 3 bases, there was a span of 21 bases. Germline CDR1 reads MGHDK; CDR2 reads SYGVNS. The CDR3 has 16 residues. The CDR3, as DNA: TGTGCCAGCAGAAAAGACCGGGACCGAAGATACTACGAGCAGTACTTC. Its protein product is CASRKDRDRRYYEQYF.

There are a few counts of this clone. This chain's CDR3 is CAGRTNNYGYTF. The CDR3 DNA reads TGTGCCGGTCGGACCAACAACTATGGCTACACCTTC. V and J are TRBV28 and TRBJ1-2; D is unresolved. Germline V gene lookup returns CDR1 MDHEN and CDR2 SYDVKM. Trimming took 11 bases from V and 2 from J, leaving 12 bases between them. The length of the CDR3 is 12 residues.

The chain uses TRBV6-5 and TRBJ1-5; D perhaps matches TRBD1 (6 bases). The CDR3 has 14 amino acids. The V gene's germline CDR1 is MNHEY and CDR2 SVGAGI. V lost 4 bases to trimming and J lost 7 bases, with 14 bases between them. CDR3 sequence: CASSSGGLGQPQHF. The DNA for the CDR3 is TGTGCCAGCAGTTCCGGGGGGCTAGGGCAGCCCCAGCATTTT.

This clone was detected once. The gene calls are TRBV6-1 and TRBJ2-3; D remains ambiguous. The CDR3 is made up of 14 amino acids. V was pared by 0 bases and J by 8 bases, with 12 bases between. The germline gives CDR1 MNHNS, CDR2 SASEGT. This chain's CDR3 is CASSEARAPGTQYF. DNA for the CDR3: TGTGCCAGCAGTGAAGCGAGAGCCCCCGGTACGCAGTATTTT.

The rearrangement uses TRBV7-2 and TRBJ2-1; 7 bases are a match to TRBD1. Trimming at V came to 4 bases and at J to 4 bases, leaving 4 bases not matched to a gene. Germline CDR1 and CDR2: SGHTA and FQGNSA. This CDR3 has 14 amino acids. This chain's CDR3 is CASSSPDRYNEQFF. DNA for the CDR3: TGTGCCAGCAGCTCCCCGGACAGGTACAATGAGCAGTTCTTC.

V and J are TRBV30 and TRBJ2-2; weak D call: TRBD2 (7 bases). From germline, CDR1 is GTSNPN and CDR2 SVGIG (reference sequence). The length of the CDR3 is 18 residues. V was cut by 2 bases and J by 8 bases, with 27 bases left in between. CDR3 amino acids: CAWSPPKGGVMVPGELFF. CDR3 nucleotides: TGTGCCTGGAGTCCCCCGAAGGGGGGGGTTATGGTTCCGGGGGAGCTGTTTTTT. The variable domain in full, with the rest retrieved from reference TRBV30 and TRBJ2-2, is SQTIHQWPATLVQPVGSPLSLECTVEGTSNPNLYWYRQAAGRGLQLLFYSVGIGQISSEVPQNLSASRPQDRQFILSSKKLLLSDSGFYLCAWSPPKGGVMVPGELFFGEGSRLTVL.

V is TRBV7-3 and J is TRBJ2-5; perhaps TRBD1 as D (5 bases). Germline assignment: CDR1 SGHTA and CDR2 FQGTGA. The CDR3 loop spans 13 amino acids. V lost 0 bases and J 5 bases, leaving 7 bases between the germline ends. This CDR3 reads CASSLTRGETQYF. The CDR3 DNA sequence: TGTGCCAGCAGCTTAACTAGGGGTGAGACCCAGTACTTC.

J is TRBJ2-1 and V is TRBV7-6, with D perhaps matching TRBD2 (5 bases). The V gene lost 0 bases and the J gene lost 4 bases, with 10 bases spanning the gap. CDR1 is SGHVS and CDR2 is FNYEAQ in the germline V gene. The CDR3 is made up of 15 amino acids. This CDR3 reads CASSLAGVAYNEQFF. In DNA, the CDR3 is TGTGCCAGCAGCTTAGCGGGAGTAGCTTACAATGAGCAGTTCTTC.

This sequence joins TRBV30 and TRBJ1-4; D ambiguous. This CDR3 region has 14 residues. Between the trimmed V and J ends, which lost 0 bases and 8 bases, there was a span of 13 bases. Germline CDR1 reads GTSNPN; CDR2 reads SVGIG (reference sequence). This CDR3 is CAWSVKNSGEKLFF. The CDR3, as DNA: TGTGCCTGGAGTGTCAAGAACAGCGGGGAAAAACTGTTTTTT.

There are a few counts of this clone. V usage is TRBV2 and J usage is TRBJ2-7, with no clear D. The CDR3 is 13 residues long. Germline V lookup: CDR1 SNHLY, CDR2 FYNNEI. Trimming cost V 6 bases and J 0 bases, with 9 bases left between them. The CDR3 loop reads CASRLSYSYEQYF. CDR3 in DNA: TGTGCCAGCAGGCTATCCTACTCCTACGAGCAGTACTTC.

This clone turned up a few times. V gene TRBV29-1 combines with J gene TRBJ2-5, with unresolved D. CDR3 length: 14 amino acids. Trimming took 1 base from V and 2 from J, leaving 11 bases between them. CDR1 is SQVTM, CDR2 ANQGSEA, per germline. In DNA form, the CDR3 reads TGCAGCGTTGAAGTGGAAACGCAGCAAGAGACCCAGTACTTC. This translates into CSVEVETQQETQYF.

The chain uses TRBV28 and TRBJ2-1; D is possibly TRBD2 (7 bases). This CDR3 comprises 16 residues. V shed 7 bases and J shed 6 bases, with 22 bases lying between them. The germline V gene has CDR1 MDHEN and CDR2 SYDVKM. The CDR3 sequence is CASTRAGALSVNEQFF. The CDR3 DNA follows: TGTGCCAGCACCAGGGCGGGGGCTCTAAGTGTCAATGAGCAGTTCTTC.

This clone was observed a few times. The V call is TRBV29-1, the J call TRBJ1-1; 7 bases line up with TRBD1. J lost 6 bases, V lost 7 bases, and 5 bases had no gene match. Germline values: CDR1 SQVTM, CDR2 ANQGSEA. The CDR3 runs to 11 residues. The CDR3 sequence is CSAGTASEAFF. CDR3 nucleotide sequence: TGCAGCGCAGGGACAGCGTCTGAAGCTTTCTTT.

CDR3 coding DNA: TGTGCCAGTAGTATACAGAGAAGCAAAAACATTCAGTACTTC. Translated: CASSIQRSKNIQYF. This sequence joins TRBV19 and TRBJ2-4, with D hard to call. The V end was cut by 2 bases, the J end by 3 bases, with 8 bases between. The germline V gene encodes CDR1 LNHDA and CDR2 SQIVND (reference sequence). This CDR3 comprises 14 residues.

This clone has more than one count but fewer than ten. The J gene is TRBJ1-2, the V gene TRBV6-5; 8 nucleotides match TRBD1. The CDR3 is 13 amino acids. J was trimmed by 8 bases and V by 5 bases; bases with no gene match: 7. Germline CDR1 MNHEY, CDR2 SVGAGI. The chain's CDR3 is CASSTDRGGGYTF. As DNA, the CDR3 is TGTGCCAGCAGTACAGACAGGGGCGGAGGCTACACCTTC.

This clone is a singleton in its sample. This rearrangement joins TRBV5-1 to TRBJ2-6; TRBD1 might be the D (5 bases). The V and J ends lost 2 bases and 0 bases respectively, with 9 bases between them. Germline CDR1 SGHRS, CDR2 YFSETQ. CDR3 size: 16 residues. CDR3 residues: CASSFDSSSGANVLTF. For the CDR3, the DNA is TGCGCCAGCAGCTTTGACAGCAGCTCTGGGGCCAACGTCCTGACTTTC.

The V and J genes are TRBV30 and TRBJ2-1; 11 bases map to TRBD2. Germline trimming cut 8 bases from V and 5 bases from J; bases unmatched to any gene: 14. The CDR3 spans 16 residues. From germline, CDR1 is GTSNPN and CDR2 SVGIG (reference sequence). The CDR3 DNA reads TGTGCCGGACGGACCTTGGGACTAGCGGACAACAATGAGCAGTTCTTC. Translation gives CAGRTLGLADNNEQFF.

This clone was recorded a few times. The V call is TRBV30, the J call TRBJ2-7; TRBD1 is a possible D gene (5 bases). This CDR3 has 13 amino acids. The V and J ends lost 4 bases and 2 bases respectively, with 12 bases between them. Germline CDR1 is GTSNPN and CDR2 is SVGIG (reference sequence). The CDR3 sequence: CAWTQGNTYEQYF. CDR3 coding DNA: TGTGCCTGGACCCAGGGAAATACCTACGAGCAGTACTTC.